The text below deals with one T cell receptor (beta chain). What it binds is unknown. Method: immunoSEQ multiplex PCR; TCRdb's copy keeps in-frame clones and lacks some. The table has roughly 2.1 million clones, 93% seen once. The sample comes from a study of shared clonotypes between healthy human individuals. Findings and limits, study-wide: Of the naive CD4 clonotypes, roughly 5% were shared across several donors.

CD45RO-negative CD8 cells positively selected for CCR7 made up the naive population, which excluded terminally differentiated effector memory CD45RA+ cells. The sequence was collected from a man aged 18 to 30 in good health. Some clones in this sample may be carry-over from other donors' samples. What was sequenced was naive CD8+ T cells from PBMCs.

The CDR3: CASSRTSGGGELFF. The CDR3, as DNA: TGTGCCAGCAGCAGGACTAGCGGGGGCGGGGAGCTGTTTTTT. V usage is TRBV5-4 and J usage is TRBJ2-2, with 13 bases matching TRBD2. This CDR3 comprises 14 residues. Germline assignment: CDR1 SGHNT and CDR2 YYREEE (reference sequence). V shed 4 bases, J shed 7 bases, and the junction held 1 base outside the gene matches.